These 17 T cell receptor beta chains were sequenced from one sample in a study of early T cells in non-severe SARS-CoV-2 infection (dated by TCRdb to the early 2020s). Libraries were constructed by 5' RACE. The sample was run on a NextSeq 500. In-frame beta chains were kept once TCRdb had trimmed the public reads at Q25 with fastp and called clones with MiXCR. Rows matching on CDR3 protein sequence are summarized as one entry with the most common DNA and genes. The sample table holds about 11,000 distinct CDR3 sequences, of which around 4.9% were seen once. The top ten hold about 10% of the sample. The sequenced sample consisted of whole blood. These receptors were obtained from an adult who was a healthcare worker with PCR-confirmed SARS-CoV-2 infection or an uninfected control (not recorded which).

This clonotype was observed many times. The chain's CDR3 is CASSAQQGANTEAFF. CDR3 coding DNA: TGTGCCAGCAGCGCGCAACAGGGGGCGAACACTGAAGCTTTCTTT. V usage is TRBV7-8 and J usage is TRBJ1-1; 9 bases are a match to TRBD1. The CDR3 runs 15 residues. V trimming: 5 bases; J trimming: 1 base; junction bases outside the gene matches: 5. Germline CDR1 SGHVS, CDR2 FQNEAQ.

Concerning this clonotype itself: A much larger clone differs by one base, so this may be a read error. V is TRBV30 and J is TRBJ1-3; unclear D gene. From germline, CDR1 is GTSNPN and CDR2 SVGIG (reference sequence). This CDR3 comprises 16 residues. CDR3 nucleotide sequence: TGTGTCTGGAGGAACAATCAGTGTTACTCTGGAAACACCATATATTTT. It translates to CVWRNNQCYSGNTIYF.

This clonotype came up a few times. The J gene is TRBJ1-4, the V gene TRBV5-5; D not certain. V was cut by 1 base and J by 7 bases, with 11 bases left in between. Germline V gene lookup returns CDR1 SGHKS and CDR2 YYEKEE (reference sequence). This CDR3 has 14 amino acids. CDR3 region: CASSLSVGSEKLFF. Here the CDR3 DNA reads TGTGCCAGCAGCTTGTCAGTGGGAAGTGAAAAACTGTTTTTT.

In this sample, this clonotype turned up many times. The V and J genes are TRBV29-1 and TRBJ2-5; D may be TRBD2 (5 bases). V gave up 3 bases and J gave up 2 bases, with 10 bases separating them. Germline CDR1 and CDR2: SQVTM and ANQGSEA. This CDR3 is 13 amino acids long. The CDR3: CSVEYGVQETQYF. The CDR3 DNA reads TGCAGCGTTGAGTACGGGGTTCAAGAGACCCAGTACTTC.

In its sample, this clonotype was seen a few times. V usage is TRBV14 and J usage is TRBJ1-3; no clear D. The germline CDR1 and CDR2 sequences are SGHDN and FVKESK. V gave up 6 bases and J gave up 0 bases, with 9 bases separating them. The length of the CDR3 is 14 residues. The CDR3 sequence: CASSPIRSGNTIYF. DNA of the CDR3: TGTGCCAGCAGTCCCATCCGCTCTGGAAACACCATATATTTT.

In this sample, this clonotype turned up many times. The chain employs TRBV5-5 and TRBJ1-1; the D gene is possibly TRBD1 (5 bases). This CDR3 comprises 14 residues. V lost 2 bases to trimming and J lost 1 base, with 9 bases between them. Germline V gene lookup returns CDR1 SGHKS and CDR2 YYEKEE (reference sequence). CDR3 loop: CASSFSGQNTEAFF. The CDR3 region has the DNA TGTGCCAGCAGCTTCTCCGGACAGAACACTGAAGCTTTCTTT.

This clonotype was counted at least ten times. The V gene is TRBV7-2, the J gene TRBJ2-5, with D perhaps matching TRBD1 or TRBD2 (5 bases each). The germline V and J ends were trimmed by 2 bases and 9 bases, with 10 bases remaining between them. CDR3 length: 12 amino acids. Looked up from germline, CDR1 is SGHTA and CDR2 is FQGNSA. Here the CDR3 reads CASSLTRGAQYF. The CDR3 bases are TGTGCCAGCAGCTTAACCCGAGGGGCCCAGTACTTC.

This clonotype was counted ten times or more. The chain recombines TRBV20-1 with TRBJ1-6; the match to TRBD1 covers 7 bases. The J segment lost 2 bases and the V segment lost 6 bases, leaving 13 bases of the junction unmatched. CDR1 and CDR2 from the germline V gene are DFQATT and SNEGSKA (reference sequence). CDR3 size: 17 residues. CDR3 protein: CSAAFLAGGTYNSPLHF. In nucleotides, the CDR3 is TGCAGTGCCGCCTTCCTGGCAGGGGGGACCTATAATTCACCCCTCCACTTT.

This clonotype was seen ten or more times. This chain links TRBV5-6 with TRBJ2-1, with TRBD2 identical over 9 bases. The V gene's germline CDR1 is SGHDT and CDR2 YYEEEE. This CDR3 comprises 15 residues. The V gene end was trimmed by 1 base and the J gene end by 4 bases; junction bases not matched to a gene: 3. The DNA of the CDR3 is TGTGCCAGCAGCTTGCAGCGGGGGGTATACAATGAGCAGTTCTTC. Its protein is CASSLQRGVYNEQFF.

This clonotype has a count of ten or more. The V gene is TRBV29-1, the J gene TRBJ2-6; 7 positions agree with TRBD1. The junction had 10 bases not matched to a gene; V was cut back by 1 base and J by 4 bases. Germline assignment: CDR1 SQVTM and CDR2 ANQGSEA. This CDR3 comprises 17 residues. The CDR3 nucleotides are TGCAGCGTTGAAGTCGGGACAGCCTTTCCCGGGGCCAACGTCCTGACTTTC. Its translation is CSVEVGTAFPGANVLTF.

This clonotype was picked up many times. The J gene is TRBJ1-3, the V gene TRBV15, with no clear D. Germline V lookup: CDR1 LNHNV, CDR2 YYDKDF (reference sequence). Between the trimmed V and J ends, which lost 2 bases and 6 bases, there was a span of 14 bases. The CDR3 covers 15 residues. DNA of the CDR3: TGTGCCACCAGCAGACCACCCCGAGGCGAAAACACCATATATTTT. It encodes CATSRPPRGENTIYF.

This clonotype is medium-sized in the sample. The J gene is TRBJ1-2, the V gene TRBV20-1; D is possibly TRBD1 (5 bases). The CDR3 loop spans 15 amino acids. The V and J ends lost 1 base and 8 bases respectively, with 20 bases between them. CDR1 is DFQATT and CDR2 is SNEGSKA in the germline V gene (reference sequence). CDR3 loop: CSARAVGGNPGGYTF. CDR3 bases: TGCAGTGCTAGAGCCGTGGGGGGGAACCCCGGGGGCTACACCTTC.

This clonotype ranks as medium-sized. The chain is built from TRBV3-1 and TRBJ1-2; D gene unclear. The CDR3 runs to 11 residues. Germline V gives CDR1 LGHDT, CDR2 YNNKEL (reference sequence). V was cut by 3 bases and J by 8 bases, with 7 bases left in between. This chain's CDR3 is CASSQAWGYTF. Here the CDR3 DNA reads TGTGCCAGCAGCCAGGCTTGGGGCTACACCTTC.

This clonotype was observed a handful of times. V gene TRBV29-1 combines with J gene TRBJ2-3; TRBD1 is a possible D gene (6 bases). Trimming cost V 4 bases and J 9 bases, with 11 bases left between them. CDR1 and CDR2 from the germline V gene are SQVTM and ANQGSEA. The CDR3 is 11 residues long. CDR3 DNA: TGCAGCGTTGCGGACAGCAGGACGCAGTATTTT. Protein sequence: CSVADSRTQYF.

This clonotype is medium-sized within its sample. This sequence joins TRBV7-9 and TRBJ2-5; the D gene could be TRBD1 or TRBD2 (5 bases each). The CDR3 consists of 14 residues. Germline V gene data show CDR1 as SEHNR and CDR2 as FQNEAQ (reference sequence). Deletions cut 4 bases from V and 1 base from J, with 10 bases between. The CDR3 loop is CASSSGTAQETQYF. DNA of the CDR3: TGTGCCAGCAGCTCCGGGACGGCCCAAGAGACCCAGTACTTC. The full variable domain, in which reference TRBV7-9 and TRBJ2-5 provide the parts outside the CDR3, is DTGVSQNPRHKITKRGQNVTFRCDPISEHNRLYWYRQTLGQGPEFLTYFQNEAQLEKSRLLSDRFSAERPKGSFSTLEIQRTEQGDSAMYLCASSSGTAQETQYFGPGTRLLVL.

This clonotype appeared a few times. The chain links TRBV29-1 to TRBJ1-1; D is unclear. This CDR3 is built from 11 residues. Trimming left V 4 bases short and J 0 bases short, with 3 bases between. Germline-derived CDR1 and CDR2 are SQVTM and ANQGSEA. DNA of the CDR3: TGCAGCGTTGCCCTGAACACTGAAGCTTTCTTT. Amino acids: CSVALNTEAFF.

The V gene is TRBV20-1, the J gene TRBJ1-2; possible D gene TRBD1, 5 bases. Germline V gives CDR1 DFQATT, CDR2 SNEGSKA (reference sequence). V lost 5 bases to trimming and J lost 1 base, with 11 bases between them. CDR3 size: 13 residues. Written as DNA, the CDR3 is TGCAGTGCTGGGCAGGGCATTAACTATGGCTACACCTTC. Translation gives CSAGQGINYGYTF.